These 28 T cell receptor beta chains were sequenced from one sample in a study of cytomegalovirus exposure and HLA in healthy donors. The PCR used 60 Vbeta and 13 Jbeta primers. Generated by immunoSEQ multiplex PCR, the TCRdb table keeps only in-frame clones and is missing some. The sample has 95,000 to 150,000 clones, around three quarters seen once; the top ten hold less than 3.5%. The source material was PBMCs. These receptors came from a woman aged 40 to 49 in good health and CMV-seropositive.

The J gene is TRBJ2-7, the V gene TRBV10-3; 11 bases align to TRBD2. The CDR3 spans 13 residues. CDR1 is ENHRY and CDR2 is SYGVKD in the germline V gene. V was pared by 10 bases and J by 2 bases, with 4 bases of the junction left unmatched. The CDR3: CASGTSGTYEQYF. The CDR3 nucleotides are TGTGCCAGCGGGACTAGCGGAACCTACGAGCAGTACTTC.

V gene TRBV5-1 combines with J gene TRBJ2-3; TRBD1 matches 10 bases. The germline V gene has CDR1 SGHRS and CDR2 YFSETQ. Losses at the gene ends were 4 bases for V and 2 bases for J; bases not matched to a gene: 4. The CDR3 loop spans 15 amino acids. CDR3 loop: CASSPGQGNTDTQYF. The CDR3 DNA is TGCGCCAGCAGCCCGGGACAGGGGAACACAGATACGCAGTATTTT.

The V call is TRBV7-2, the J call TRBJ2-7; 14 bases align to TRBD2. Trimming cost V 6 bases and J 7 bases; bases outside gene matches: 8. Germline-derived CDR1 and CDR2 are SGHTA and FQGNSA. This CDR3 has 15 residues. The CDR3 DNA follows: TGTGCCAGCAGAAAGGGACTAGCGGGAGCCCAAGAGCAGTACTTC. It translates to CASRKGLAGAQEQYF.

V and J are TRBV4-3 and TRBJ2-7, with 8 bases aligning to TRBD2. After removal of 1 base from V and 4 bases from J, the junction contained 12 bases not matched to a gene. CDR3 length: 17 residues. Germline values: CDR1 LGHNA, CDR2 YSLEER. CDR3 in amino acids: CASSQVDEGRGVYEQYF. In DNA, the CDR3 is TGCGCCAGCAGCCAAGTGGACGAAGGGCGGGGGGTTTACGAGCAGTACTTC.

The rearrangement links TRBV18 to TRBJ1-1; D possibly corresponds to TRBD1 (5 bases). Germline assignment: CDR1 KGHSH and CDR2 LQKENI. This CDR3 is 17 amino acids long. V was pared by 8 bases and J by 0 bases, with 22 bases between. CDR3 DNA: TGTGCCAGCCTGTCCCGGGGGGGGACGTATTTGAACACTGAAGCTTTCTTT. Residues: CASLSRGGTYLNTEAFF.

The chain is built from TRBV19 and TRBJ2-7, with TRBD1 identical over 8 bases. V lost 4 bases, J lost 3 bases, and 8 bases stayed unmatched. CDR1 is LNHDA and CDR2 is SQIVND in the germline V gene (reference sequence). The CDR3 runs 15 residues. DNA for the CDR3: TGTGCCAGTAGTACGACAGGGGTTCCCTTCTACGAGCAGTACTTC. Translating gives CASSTTGVPFYEQYF.

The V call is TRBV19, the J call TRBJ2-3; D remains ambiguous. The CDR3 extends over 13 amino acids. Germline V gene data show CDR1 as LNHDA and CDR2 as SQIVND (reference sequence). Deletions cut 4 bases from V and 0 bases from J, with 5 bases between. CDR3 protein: CASSTISTDTQYF. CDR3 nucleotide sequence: TGTGCCAGTAGTACCATTAGCACAGATACGCAGTATTTT. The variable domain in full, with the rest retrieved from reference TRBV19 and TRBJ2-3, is DGGITQSPKYLFRKEGQNVTLSCEQNLNHDAMYWYRQDPGQGLRLIYYSQIVNDFQKGDIAEGYSVSREKKESFPLTVTSAQKNPTAFYLCASSTISTDTQYFGPGTRLTVL.

CDR3 amino acids: CASSYRELGEQYF. The CDR3 DNA reads TGTGCCAGCAGCTACCGGGAGCTAGGGGAGCAGTACTTC. J is TRBJ2-7 and V is TRBV7-8; perhaps TRBD2 as D (6 bases). Per the germline V gene, CDR1 is SGHVS and CDR2 is FQNEAQ. V lost 4 bases to trimming and J lost 7 bases, with 14 bases between them. The CDR3 is 13 residues long. The full variable domain, in which reference TRBV7-8 and TRBJ2-7 provide the parts outside the CDR3, is GAGVSQSPRYKVAKRGQDVALRCDPISGHVSLFWYQQALGQGPEFLTYFQNEAQLDKSGLPSDRFFAERPEGSVSTLKIQRTQQEDSAVYLCASSYRELGEQYFGPGTRLTVT.

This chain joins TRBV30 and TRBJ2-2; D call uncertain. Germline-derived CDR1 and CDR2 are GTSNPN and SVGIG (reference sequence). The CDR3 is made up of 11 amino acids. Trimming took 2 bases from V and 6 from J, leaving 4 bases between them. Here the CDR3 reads CAWSTAGELFF. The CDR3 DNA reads TGTGCCTGGAGTACTGCCGGGGAGCTGTTTTTT.

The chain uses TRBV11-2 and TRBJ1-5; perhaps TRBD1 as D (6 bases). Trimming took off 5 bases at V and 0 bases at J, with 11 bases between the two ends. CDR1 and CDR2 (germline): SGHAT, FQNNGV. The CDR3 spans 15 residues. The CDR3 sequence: CASSKGTNSNQPQHF. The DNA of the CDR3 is TGTGCCAGCAGCAAAGGGACAAATAGCAATCAGCCCCAGCATTTT.

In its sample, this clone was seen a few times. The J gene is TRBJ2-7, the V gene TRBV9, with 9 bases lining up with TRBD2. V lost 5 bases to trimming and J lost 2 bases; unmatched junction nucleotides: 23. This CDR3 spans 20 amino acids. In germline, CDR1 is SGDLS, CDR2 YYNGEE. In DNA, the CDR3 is TGTGCCAGCAGTGTTAAGCCGGGAGGTAGCGGGAGACATATCCCCTACGAGCAGTACTTC. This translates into CASSVKPGGSGRHIPYEQYF. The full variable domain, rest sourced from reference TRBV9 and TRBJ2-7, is DSGVTQTPKHLITATGQRVTLRCSPRSGDLSVYWYQQSLDQGLQFLIQYYNGEERAKGNILERFSAQQFPDLHSELNLSSLELGDSALYFCASSVKPGGSGRHIPYEQYFGPGTRLTVT.

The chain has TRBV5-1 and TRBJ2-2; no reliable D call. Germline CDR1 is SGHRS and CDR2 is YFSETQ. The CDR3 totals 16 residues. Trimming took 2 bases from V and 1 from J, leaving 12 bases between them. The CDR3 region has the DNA TGCGCCAGCAGCTTAGAACCTCCAGGGAACACCGGGGAGCTGTTTTTT. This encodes CASSLEPPGNTGELFF.

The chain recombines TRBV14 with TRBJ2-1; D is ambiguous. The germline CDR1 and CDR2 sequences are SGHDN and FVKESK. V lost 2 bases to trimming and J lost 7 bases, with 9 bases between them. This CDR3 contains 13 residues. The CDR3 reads CASSQLPRNEQFF. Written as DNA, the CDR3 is TGTGCCAGCAGCCAATTGCCTAGGAATGAGCAGTTCTTC.

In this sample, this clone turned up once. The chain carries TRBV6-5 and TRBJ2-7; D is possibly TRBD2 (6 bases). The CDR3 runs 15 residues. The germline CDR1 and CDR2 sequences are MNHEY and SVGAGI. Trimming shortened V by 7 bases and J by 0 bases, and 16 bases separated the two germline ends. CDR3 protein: CASTRGTESSYEQYF. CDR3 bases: TGTGCCAGCACCCGGGGGACGGAATCCTCCTACGAGCAGTACTTC.

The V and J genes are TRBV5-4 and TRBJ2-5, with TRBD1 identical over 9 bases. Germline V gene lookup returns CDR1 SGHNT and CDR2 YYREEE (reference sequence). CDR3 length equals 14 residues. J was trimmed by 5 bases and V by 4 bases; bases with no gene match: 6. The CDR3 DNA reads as TGTGCCAGCAGCCAGAAGACAGGGGGGGAGACCCAGTACTTC. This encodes CASSQKTGGETQYF.

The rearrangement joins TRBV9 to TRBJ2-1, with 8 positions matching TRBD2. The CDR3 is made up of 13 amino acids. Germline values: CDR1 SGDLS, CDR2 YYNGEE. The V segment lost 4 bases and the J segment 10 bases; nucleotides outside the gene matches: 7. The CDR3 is CASSPGGALEQFF. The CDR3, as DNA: TGTGCCAGCAGCCCCGGGGGGGCTTTAGAGCAGTTCTTC.

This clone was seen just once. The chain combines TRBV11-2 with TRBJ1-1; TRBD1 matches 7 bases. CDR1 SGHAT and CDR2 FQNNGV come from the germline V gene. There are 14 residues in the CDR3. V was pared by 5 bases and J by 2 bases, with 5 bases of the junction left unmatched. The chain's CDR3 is CASSARQGNTEAFF. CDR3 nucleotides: TGTGCCAGCAGCGCGCGACAGGGTAACACTGAAGCTTTCTTT.

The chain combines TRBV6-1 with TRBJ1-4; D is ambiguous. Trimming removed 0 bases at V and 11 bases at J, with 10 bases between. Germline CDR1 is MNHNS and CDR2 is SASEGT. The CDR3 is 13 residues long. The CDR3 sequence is CASSEARQRKLFF. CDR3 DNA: TGTGCCAGCAGTGAAGCGCGGCAGCGCAAACTGTTTTTT.

The CDR3 DNA is TGCGCCAGCAGCTTTGGCGGGAGGGTTACAGATACGCAGTATTTT. As protein: CASSFGGRVTDTQYF. The chain links TRBV5-1 to TRBJ2-3, with 9 positions matching TRBD2. Germline CDR1 SGHRS, CDR2 YFSETQ. The CDR3 spans 15 residues. V lost 2 bases and J lost 3; bases outside the gene matches: 4.

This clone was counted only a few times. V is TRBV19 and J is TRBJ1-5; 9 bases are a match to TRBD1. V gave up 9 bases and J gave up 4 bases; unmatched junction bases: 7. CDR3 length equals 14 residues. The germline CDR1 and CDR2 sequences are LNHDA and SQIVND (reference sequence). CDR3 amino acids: CASRQTGGNQPQHF. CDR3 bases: TGTGCCAGCCGACAGACAGGGGGGAATCAGCCCCAGCATTTT.

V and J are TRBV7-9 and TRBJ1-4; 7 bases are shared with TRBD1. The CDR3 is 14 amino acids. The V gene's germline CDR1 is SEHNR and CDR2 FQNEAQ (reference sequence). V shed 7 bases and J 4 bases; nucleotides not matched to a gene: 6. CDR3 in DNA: TGTGCCAGCACCACGGGACAGTTTAATGAAAAACTGTTTTTT. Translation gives CASTTGQFNEKLFF.

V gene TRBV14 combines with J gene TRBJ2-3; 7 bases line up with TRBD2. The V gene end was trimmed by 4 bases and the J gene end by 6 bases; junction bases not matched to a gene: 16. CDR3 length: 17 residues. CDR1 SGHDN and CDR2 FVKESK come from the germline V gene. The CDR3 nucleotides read TGTGCCAGCAGCCGACTTTCCCCCGGCGGTAGCGGGGATACGCAGTATTTT. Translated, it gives CASSRLSPGGSGDTQYF. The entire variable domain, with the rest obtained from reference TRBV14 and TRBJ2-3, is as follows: EAGVTQFPSHSVIEKGQTVTLRCDPISGHDNLYWYRRVMGKEIKFLLHFVKESKQDESGMPNNRFLAERTGGTYSTLKVQPAELEDSGVYFCASSRLSPGGSGDTQYFGPGTRLTVL.

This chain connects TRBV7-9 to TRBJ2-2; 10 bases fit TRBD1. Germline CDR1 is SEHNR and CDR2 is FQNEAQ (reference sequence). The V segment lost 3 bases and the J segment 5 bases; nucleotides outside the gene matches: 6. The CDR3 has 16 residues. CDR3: CASSFPRTGGTGELFF. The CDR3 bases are TGTGCCAGCAGCTTTCCCAGGACAGGGGGGACCGGGGAGCTGTTTTTT.

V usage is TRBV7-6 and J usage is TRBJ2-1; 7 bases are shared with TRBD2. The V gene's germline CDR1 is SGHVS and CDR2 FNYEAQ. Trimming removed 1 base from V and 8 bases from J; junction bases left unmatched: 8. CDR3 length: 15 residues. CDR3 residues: CASSLGGSPSDEQFF. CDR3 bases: TGTGCCAGCAGCTTAGGCGGGAGTCCCTCAGATGAGCAGTTCTTC.

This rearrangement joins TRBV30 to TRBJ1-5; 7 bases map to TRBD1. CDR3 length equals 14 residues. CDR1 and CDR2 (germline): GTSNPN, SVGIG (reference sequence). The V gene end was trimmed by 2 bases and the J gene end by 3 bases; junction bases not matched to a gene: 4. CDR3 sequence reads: CAWSRTGVNQPQHF. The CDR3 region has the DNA TGTGCCTGGAGTAGAACAGGGGTCAATCAGCCCCAGCATTTT.

The CDR3 protein is CASTGTNVYGYTF. CDR3 nucleotide sequence: TGTGCCAGCACCGGGACAAACGTCTATGGCTACACCTTC. The V gene is TRBV7-9, the J gene TRBJ1-2, with D perhaps TRBD1 (6 bases). This CDR3 contains 13 residues. Deletions cut 7 bases from V and 4 bases from J, with 13 bases between. Germline V lookup: CDR1 SEHNR, CDR2 FQNEAQ (reference sequence).

The CDR3 coding sequence is TGTGCCAGCAGCCCGCGGACAGCCACCGGGGAGCTGTTTTTT. Residues: CASSPRTATGELFF. The gene calls are TRBV7-9 and TRBJ2-2; TRBD1 might be the D (6 bases). CDR1 is SEHNR and CDR2 is FQNEAQ in the germline V gene (reference sequence). The CDR3 is made up of 14 amino acids. V was pared by 5 bases and J by 4 bases, with 11 bases between. Full variable domain (rest looked up from reference TRBV7-9 and TRBJ2-2): DTGVSQNPRHKITKRGQNVTFRCDPISEHNRLYWYRQTLGQGPEFLTYFQNEAQLEKSRLLSDRFSAERPKGSFSTLEIQRTEQGDSAMYLCASSPRTATGELFFGEGSRLTVL.

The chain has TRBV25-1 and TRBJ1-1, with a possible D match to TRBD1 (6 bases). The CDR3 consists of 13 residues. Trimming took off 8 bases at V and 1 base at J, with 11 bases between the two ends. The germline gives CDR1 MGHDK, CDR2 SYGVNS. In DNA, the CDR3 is TGTGCCAGCCTGGGACACCCGAACACTGAAGCTTTCTTT. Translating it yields CASLGHPNTEAFF.